Following are 6 T cell receptor beta chains from one sample sequenced in a study of OX40 agonist ivuxolimab in advanced cancers. Assay used: immunoSEQ multiplex PCR; TCRdb lists only in-frame clones, some missing. Of fewer than 110,000 clones listed, under 95% are singletons. The sequenced sample was CD4+ or CD8+ T cells sorted from blood, obtained in a trial of the OX40 agonist ivuxolimab. These receptors were obtained from an adult with an advanced solid tumor such as melanoma, head and neck, liver or kidney cancer.

The chain carries TRBV7-2 and TRBJ1-2; no clear D. V lost 0 bases to trimming and J lost 7 bases, with 9 bases between them. CDR1 is SGHTA and CDR2 is FQGNSA in the germline V gene. The length of the CDR3 is 13 residues. As DNA, the CDR3 is TGTGCCAGCAGCTTAGCCCGGACGCTTGGCTACACCTTC. This translates into CASSLARTLGYTF.

The chain employs TRBV6-4 and TRBJ1-5; D is possibly TRBD1 (5 bases). Deletions cut 4 bases from V and 7 bases from J, with 11 bases between. Germline CDR1 is MRHNA and CDR2 is SNTAGT. The CDR3 spans 13 residues. DNA for the CDR3: TGTGCCAGCAGTGCGCAGGGTGCCCAGCCCCAGCATTTT. This gives the protein CASSAQGAQPQHF.

The chain has TRBV28 and TRBJ2-7; D possibly corresponds to TRBD1 (6 bases). This CDR3 comprises 12 residues. CDR1 MDHEN and CDR2 SYDVKM come from the germline V gene. V shed 10 bases and J shed 6 bases, with 16 bases lying between them. This CDR3 is CATREGGTEQYF. CDR3 DNA sequence: TGTGCCACCAGGGAAGGGGGAACCGAGCAGTACTTC.

CDR3 coding DNA: TGTGCCAGCAGTCGTAGGTTCGGTTATAGCCGCCTCACCGGGGAGCTGTTTTTT. It yields the protein CASSRRFGYSRLTGELFF. This chain connects TRBV9 to TRBJ2-2; no firm D call. Germline-derived CDR1 and CDR2 are SGDLS and YYNGEE. This CDR3 comprises 18 residues. Trimming took off 5 bases at V and 4 bases at J, with 24 bases between the two ends. The full variable domain, in which reference TRBV9 and TRBJ2-2 provide the parts outside the CDR3, is DSGVTQTPKHLITATGQRVTLRCSPRSGDLSVYWYQQSLDQGLQFLIQYYNGEERAKGNILERFSAQQFPDLHSELNLSSLELGDSALYFCASSRRFGYSRLTGELFFGEGSRLTVL.

V is TRBV18 and J is TRBJ1-2; D not certain. V dropped 6 bases and J dropped 3 bases, with 17 bases sitting between them. CDR1 is KGHSH, CDR2 LQKENI, per germline. The length of the CDR3 is 15 residues. CDR3 sequence (DNA): TGTGCCAGCTCCCCCCGCGAAGGTCAAGACTATGGCTACACCTTC. As protein: CASSPREGQDYGYTF. Full variable domain (rest looked up from reference TRBV18 and TRBJ1-2): NAGVMQNPRHLVRRRGQEARLRCSPMKGHSHVYWYRQLPEEGLKFMVYLQKENIIDESGMPKERFSAEFPKEGPSILRIQQVVRGDSAAYFCASSPREGQDYGYTFGSGTRLTVV.

J is TRBJ2-1 and V is TRBV9; TRBD2 matches at 12 bases. Losses at the gene ends were 4 bases for V and 7 bases for J; bases not matched to a gene: 9. The CDR3 spans 16 residues. Germline V gene lookup returns CDR1 SGDLS and CDR2 YYNGEE. The CDR3 protein is CASSPRLAGAWNEQFF. DNA for the CDR3: TGTGCCAGCAGCCCCAGACTAGCGGGAGCATGGAATGAGCAGTTCTTC.